Below, one TCR beta chain is given with its context. This specimen belongs to a study of shared clonotypes between healthy human individuals. Study information: A couple of women and a few men aged 18 to 49 made up the donors.

A deep-level run was used for the assay. Assay: immunoSEQ multiplex PCR; the TCRdb copy retains only in-frame clones and omits some. The data show 2 million to 2.5 million clones, 92% seen once. Within Nashville, Tennessee resided all donors, each a Caucasian adult. The TCR sequence derives from a man between 18 and 35 years old in good health. Some clones in this sample may be carry-over from other donors' samples. Input material: naive CD4+ T cells from PBMCs. Subset specified: CD45RA+ positively selected.

The CDR3 DNA sequence: TGTGCCAGTAAGGAACGACAGGGATACGAGCAGTACTTC. Its protein is CASKERQGYEQYF. The V call is TRBV19, the J call TRBJ2-7; 7 positions match TRBD1. J gave up 4 bases and V 7 bases, and 7 bases lay outside the gene matches. In germline, CDR1 is LNHDA, CDR2 SQIVND (reference sequence). This CDR3 region has 13 residues.